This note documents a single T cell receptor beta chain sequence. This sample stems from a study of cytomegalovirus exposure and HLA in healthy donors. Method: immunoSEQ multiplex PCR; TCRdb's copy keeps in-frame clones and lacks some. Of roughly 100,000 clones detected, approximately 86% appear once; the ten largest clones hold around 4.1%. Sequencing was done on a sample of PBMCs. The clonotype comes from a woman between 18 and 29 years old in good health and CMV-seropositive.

CDR3 in amino acids: CASRAGGRDTQYF. The DNA of the CDR3 is TGCGCCAGCAGGGCGGGAGGCAGAGATACGCAGTATTTT. The chain employs TRBV10-1 and TRBJ2-3; 8 bases line up with TRBD2. In germline, CDR1 is WNHNN, CDR2 SYGVQD (reference sequence). The CDR3 totals 13 residues. The V and J ends lost 6 bases and 5 bases, in that order; junction bases with no gene match: 4.